The sequence of this TCR beta chain was determined in a study of OX40 agonist ivuxolimab in advanced cancers. Across the whole study: Enrollees could have had prior anti-PD-1, anti-PD-L1 or anti-CTLA-4 therapy, which around 43% had received.

Study findings and constraints: CD4+ and CD8+ blood T cells expanded clonally by week 6 at 0.1 to 3.0 mg/kg. Clonal expansion among partial responders at 0.1-3.0 mg/kg ranked near the lowest.

Notes on this clone: Its specificity is not known.

The CDR3 is made up of 16 amino acids. The trim removed 1 base at V and 0 bases at J, leaving 5 bases unmatched. Germline CDR1 is SGHRS and CDR2 is YFSETQ. Only in-frame clones appear in the TCRdb table, and some are missing; sequencing was by immunoSEQ multiplex PCR. The sample includes 70,000 to 95,000 clones, around 86% seen only once; the top ten take approximately 0.54%. The source was CD4+ or CD8+ T cells sorted from blood, collected in a trial of the OX40 agonist ivuxolimab. The clonotype comes from an adult with an advanced solid tumor such as melanoma, head and neck, liver or kidney cancer. The rearrangement uses TRBV5-1 and TRBJ2-7; TRBD2 matches 9 bases. The DNA for the CDR3 is TGCGCCAGCAGCTTGCCTAGCGGGGAAAGCTCCTACGAGCAGTACTTC. Its translation is CASSLPSGESSYEQYF.